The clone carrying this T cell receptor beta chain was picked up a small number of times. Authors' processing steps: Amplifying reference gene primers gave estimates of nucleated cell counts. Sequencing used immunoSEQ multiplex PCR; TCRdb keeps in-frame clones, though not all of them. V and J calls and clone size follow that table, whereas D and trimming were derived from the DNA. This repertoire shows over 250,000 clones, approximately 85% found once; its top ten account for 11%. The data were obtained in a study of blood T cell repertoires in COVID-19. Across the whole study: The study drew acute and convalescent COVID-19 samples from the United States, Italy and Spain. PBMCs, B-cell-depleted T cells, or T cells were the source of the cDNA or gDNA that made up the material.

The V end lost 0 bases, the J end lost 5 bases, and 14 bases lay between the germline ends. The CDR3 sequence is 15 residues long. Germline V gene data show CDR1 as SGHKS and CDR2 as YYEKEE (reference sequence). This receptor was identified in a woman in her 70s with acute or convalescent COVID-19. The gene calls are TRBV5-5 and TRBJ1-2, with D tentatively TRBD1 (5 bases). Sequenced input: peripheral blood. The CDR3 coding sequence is TGTGCCAGCAGCTTGGGGGCGGGGGTCCCATATGGCTACACCTTC. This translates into CASSLGAGVPYGYTF.